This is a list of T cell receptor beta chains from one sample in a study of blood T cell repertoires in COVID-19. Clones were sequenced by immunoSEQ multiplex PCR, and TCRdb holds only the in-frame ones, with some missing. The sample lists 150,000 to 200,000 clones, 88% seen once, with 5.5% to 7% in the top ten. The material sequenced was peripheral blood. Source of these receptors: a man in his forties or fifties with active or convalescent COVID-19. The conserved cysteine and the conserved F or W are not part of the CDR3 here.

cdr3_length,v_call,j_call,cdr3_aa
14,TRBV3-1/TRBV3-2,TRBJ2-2,ASSRLRGLGTGELF
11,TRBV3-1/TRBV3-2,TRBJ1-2,ASSQAREGGYT
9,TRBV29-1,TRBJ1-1,SVYRGTEAF
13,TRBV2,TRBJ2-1,ASKPGLAGTGEQF
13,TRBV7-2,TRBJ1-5,ASSAGGQFNQPQH
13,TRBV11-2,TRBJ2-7,ASSLVLGQGYEQY
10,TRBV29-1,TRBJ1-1,SVENRNTEAF
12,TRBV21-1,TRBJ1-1,ASSKDRTNTEAF
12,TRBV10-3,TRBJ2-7,AISAGGDVYEQY
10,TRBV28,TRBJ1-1,ASTRPGSGAF
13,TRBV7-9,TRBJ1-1,ASSPGTGGNTEAF
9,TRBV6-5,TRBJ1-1,ASTQGGEAF
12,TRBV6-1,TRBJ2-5,ASSELSRGETQY
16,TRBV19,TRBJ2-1,ASRAVAPRQGGPNEQF
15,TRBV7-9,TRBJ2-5,ASSLTPPGGRSETQY
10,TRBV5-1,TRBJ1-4,ASSYSGDGLF
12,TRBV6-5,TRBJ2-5,ASSYLAGQETQY
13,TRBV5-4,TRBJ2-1,ASRDLAGSYNEQF
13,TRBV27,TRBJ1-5,ASRVDRGGNQPQH
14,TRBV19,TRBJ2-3,ASSSRQGFGTDTQY
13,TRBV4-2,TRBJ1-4,ASSQGPATNEKLF
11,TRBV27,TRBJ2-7,ASRPDWAYEQY
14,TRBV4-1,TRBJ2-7,ASSQVPGQGIDEQY
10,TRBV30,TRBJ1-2,ACYRGEGIRT
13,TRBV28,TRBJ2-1,ASSGLAGGHNEQF
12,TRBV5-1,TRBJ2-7,ASSFDRAAREQY
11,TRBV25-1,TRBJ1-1,ASSPGGFVEAF
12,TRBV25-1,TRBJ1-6,ASSDRQVNSPLH
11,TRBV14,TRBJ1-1,ASSHGGGTEAF
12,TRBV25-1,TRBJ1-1,ASSYTGQPAEAF
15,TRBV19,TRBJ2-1,ASSPGSGGAIYNEQF
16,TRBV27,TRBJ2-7,ASSFSIGGLAGRYEQY
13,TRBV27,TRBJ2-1,ASSLFQGAYNEQF
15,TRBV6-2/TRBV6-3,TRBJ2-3,ASSYPPKLSSTDTQY
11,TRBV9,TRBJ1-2,ASSFQGTRDYT
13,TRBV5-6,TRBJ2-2,ASSLVQGGTGELF
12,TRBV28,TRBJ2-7,ASSGRTGAYEQY
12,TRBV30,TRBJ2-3,AWSSGGEADTQY
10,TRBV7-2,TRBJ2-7,ASSLNGYEQY
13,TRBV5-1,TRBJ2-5,ASSPRTTPTGGQY
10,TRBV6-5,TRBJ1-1,ASSSGYTEAF
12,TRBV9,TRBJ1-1,ASSFGQTNTEAF
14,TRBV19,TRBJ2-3,ASSIGSGTVTDTQY
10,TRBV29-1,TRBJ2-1,SSSGGGNEQF